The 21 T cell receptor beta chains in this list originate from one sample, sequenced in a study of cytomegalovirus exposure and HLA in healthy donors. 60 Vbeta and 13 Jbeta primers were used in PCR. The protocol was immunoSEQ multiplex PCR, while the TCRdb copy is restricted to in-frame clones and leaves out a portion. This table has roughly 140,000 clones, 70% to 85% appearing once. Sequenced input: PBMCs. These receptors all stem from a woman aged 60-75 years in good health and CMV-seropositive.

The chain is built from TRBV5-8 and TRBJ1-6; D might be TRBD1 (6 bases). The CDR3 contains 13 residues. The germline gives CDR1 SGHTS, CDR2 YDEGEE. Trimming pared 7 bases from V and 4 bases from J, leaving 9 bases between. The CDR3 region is CASQGFYNSPLHF. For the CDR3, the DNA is TGTGCCAGCCAGGGGTTTTATAATTCACCCCTCCACTTT.

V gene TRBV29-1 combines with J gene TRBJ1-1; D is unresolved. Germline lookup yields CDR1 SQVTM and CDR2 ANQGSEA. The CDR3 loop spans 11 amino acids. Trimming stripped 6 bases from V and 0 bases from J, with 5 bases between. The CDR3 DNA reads TGCAGCGTCAGGTTGAACACTGAAGCTTTCTTT. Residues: CSVRLNTEAFF. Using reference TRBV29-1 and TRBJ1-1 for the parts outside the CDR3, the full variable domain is SAVISQKPSRDICQRGTSLTIQCQVDSQVTMMFWYRQQPGQSLTLIATANQGSEATYESGFVIDKFPISRPNLTFSTLTVSNMSPEDSSIYLCSVRLNTEAFFGQGTRLTVV.

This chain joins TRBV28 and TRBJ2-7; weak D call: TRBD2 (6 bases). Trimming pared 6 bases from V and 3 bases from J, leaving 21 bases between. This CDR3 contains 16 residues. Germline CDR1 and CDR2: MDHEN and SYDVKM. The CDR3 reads CASSLIPTGELYEQYF. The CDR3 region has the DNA TGTGCCAGCAGCTTAATCCCCACGGGAGAGCTCTACGAGCAGTACTTC.

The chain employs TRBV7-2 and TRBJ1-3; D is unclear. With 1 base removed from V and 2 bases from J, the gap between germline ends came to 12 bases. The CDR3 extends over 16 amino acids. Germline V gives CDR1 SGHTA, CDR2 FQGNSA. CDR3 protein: CASSLEQLPPGNTIYF. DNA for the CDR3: TGTGCCAGCAGCTTAGAACAGCTACCTCCTGGAAACACCATATATTTT.

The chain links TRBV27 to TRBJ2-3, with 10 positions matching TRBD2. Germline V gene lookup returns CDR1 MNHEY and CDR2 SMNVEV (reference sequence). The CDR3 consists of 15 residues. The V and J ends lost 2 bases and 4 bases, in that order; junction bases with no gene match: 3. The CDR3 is CASSLLAGDPDTQYF. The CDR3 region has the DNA TGTGCCAGCAGTTTACTAGCGGGAGACCCAGATACGCAGTATTTT.

CDR3 sequence reads: CASSLLTGEAFF. For the CDR3, the DNA is TGTGCCAGCAGTTTGCTGACAGGCGAAGCTTTCTTT. The chain carries TRBV27 and TRBJ1-1; a possible D gene is TRBD1 (6 bases). Germline V gene sequence: CDR1 MNHEY, CDR2 SMNVEV (reference sequence). This CDR3 is 12 amino acids long. V lost 3 bases and J 8 bases, leaving 10 bases between the germline ends.

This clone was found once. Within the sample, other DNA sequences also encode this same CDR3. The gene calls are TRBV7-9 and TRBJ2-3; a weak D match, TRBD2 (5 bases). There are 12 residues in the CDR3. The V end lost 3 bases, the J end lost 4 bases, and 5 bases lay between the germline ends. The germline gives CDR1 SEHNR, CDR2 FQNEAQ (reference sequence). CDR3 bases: TGTGCCAGCAGCTTGGGAGCAGATACGCAGTATTTT. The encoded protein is CASSLGADTQYF.

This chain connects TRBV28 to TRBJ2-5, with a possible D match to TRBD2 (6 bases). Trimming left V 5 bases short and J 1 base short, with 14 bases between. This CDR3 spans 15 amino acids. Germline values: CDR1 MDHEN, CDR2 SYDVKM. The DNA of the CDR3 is TGTGCCAGCAGTGTGGGGGGTCGCCTCCAAGAGACCCAGTACTTC. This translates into CASSVGGRLQETQYF.

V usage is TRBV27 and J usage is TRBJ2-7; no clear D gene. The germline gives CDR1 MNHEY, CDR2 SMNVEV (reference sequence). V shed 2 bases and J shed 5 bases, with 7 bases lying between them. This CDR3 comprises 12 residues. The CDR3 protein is CASSLTPHEQYF. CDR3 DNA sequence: TGTGCCAGCAGTTTAACTCCGCACGAGCAGTACTTC.

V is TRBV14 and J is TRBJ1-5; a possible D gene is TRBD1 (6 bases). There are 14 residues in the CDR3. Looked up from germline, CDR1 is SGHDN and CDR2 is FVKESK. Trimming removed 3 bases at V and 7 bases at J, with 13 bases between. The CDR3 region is CASSQNGGGQPQHF. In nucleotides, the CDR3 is TGTGCCAGCAGCCAGAATGGGGGCGGACAGCCCCAGCATTTT. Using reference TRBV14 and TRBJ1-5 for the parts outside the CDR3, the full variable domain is EAGVTQFPSHSVIEKGQTVTLRCDPISGHDNLYWYRRVMGKEIKFLLHFVKESKQDESGMPNNRFLAERTGGTYSTLKVQPAELEDSGVYFCASSQNGGGQPQHFGDGTRLSIL.

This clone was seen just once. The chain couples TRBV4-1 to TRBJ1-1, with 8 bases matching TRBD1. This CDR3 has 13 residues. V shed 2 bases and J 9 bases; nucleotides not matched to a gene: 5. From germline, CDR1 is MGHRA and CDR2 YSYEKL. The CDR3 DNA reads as TGCGCCAGCAGCCAATTCCAGGGGGCCCAAGCTTTCTTT. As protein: CASSQFQGAQAFF.

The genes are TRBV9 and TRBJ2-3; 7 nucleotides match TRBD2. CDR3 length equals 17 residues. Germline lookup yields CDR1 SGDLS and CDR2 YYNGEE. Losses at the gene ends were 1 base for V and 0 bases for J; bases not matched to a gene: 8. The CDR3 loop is CASSVTGRSLSTDTQYF. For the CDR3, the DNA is TGTGCCAGCAGCGTAACCGGGAGGAGTCTAAGCACAGATACGCAGTATTTT.

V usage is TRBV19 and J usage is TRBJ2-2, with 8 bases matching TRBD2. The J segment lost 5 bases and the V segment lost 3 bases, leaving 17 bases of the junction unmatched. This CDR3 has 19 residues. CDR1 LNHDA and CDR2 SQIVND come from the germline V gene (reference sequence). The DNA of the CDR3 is TGTGCCAGTAGTATGCCCCCTTGGGGAGCGGGGGCAGGGACCGGGGAGCTGTTTTTT. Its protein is CASSMPPWGAGAGTGELFF.

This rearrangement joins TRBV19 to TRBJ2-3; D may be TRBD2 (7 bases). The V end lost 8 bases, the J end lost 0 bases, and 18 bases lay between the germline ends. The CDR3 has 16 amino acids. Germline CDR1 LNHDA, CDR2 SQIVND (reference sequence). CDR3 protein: CASARGAGTSTDTQYF. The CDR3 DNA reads TGTGCCAGTGCCCGGGGGGCAGGTACTAGCACAGATACGCAGTATTTT.

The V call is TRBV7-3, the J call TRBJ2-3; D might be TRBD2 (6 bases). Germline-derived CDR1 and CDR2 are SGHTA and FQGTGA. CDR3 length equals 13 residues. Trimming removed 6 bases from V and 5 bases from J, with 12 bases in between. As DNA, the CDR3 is TGTGCCAGCAGGCCCGTGGGGGGAGATACGCAGTATTTT. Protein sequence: CASRPVGGDTQYF.

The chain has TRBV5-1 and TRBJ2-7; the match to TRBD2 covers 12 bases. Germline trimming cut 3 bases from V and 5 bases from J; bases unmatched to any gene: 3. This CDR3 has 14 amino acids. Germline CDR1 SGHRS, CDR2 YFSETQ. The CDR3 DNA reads TGCGCCAGCAGCTGGACTAGCGGGATCGACGAGCAGTACTTC. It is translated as CASSWTSGIDEQYF.

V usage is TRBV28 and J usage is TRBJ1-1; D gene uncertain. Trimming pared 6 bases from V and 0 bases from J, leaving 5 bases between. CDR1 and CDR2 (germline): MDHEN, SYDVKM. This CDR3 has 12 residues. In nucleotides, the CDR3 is TGTGCCAGCAGGAACTTGAACACTGAAGCTTTCTTT. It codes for CASRNLNTEAFF.

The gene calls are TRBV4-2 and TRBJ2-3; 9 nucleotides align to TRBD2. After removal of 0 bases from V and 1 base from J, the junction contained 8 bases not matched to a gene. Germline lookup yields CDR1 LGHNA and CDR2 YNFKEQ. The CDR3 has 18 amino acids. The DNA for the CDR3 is TGTGCCAGCAGCCAAGAGAGATTAGCTAGCGGGGGCACAGATACGCAGTATTTT. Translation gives CASSQERLASGGTDTQYF.

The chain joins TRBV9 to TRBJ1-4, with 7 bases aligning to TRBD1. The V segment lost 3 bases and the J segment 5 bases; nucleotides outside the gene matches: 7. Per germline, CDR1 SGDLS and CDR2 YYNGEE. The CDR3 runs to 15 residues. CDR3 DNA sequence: TGTGCCAGCAGCGCGGGGACAGCTCTAAATGAAAAACTGTTTTTT. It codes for CASSAGTALNEKLFF.

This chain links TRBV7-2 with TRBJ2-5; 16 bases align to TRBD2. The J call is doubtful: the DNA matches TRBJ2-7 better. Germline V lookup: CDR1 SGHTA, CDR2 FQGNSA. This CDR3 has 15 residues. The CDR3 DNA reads TGTGCCAGCAGCTCGGGACTAGCGGGAGGGAACGAGCAGTACTTC. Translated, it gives CASSSGLAGGNEQYF.

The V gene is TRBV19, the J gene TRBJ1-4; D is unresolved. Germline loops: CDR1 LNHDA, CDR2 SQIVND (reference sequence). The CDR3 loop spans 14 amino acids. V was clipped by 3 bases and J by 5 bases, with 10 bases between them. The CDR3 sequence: CASSITAPNEKLFF. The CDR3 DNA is TGTGCCAGTAGTATTACAGCACCAAATGAAAAACTGTTTTTT.